Sequencing of this T cell receptor (beta chain) was carried out in a study of OX40 agonist ivuxolimab in advanced cancers. Across the study: Each patient was given ivuxolimab into a vein every 2 weeks, at 0.01 to 10 mg/kg. Dose-escalation patients suffered from hepatocellular carcinoma, melanoma, renal cell or head and neck cancer.

Sequencing used immunoSEQ multiplex PCR; TCRdb keeps in-frame clones, though not all of them. The data hold tens of thousands of clones, with about 80% observed a single time. The receptor was isolated from an adult with an advanced solid tumor such as melanoma, head and neck, liver or kidney cancer. The sample was CD4+ or CD8+ T cells sorted from blood, taken in a trial of the OX40 agonist ivuxolimab.

CDR3 nucleotides: TGTGCCAGCAGTTACGACAGTTTAAACACCATATATTTT. Translating it yields CASSYDSLNTIYF. This chain connects TRBV6-5 to TRBJ1-3; the D gene is possibly TRBD1 (5 bases). CDR3 length: 13 amino acids. Trimming stripped 2 bases from V and 6 bases from J, with 8 bases between. Germline CDR1 MNHEY, CDR2 SVGAGI.